This TCR beta chain was profiled in a study of T cell repertoires in cytomegalovirus infection. Study overall: Use of recently identified HLA-C-restricted and well-studied HLA-B-restricted CMV epitopes was part of the study. Evidence of both CMV infection and a matching HLA type came from public TCR beta signatures. Study-wide points: Cumulative frequency (of public TCR beta family members) identified carriers of CMV plus the relevant HLA. HLA-C-restricted, CMV-specific TCR beta clonotypes were dominant ex vivo.

This clonotype turned up a few times. What it binds is not known. TCRdb redid the calling of the reads with MiXCR, one entry per CDR3 protein. The repertoire holds 450,000 to 600,000 distinct CDR3 sequences, about 42% seen once, with roughly two fifths in the top ten. The length of the CDR3 is 15 residues. V gave up 6 bases and J gave up 2 bases, with 15 bases separating them. Germline lookup yields CDR1 SGHDN and CDR2 FVKESK. The genes are TRBV14 and TRBJ2-3, with D possibly being TRBD1 or TRBD2 (5 bases each). The input for sequencing was cultured PBMCs, taken from culture after CMV antigen stimulation. The sequence came from a human donor in good health (CMV status not recorded). Some clones in this sample may be carry-over from other donors' samples. CDR3 nucleotides: TGTGCCAGCAGTCAGGGAGTCAGCAACACAGATACGCAGTATTTT. It yields the protein CASSQGVSNTDTQYF.